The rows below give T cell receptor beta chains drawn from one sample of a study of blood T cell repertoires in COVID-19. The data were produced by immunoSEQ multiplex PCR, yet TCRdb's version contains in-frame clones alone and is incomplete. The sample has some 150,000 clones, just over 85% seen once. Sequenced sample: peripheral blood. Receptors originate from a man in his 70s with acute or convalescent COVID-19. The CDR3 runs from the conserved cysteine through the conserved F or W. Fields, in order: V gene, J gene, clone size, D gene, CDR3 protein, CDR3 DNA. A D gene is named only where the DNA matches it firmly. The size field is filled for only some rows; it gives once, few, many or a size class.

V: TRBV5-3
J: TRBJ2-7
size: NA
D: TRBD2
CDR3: CARSLPGLAGGLYEQYF
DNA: TGTGCCAGAAGCTTGCCCGGACTAGCGGGAGGGCTATACGAGCAGTACTTC

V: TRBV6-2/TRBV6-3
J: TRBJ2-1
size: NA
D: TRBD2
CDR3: CASSYGLAGLNEQFF
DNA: TGTGCCAGCAGTTACGGACTAGCGGGGTTAAATGAGCAGTTCTTC

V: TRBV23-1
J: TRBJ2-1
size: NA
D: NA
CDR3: CAGEESGAPHIEQFF
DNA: TGCGCCGGCGAGGAGTCGGGAGCCCCCCATATTGAGCAGTTCTTC

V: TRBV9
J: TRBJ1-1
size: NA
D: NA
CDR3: CASSVQSGTEAFF
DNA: TGTGCCAGCAGCGTACAGTCGGGCACTGAAGCTTTCTTT

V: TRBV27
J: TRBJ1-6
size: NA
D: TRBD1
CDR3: CASSSMTGWDSPLHF
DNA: TGTGCCAGCAGTTCCATGACAGGGTGGGATTCACCCCTCCACTTT

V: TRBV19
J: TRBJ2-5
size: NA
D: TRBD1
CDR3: CASSIGGQGAFETQYF
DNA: TGTGCCAGTAGTATAGGAGGGCAGGGGGCGTTTGAGACCCAGTACTTC

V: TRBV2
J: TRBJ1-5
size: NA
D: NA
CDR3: CASRGGYSNQPQHF
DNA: TGTGCCAGTAGAGGGGGATATAGCAATCAGCCCCAGCATTTT

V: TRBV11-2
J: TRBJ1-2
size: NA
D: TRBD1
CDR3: CASSLGARGIRYTF
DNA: TGTGCCAGCAGCTTAGGCGCCAGGGGGATCCGCTACACCTTC

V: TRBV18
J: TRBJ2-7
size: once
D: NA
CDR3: CASSPIRSAEQYF
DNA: TGTGCCAGCTCACCTATCAGGTCAGCCGAGCAGTACTTC

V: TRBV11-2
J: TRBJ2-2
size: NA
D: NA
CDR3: CASSRTNTNTGELFF
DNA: TGTGCCAGCAGTCGGACAAACACGAACACCGGGGAGCTGTTTTTT

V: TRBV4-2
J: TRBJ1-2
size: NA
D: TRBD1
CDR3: CASSQDANRDSGYTF
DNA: TGTGCCAGCAGCCAAGATGCGAACAGGGACAGTGGCTACACCTTC

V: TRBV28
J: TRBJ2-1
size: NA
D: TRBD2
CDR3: CASSLRLAGEILDEQFF
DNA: TGTGCCAGCAGTTTACGGCTAGCGGGAGAGATTCTTGATGAGCAGTTCTTC

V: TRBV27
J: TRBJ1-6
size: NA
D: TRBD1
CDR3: CASSFLPLTGDLGNSPLHF
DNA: TGTGCCAGCAGTTTTCTCCCCCTGACAGGGGATTTAGGAAATTCACCCCTCCACTTT

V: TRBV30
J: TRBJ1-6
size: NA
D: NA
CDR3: CAWRLEGTVNSPLHF
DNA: TGTGCCTGGAGGCTGGAGGGAACGGTTAATTCACCCCTCCACTTT

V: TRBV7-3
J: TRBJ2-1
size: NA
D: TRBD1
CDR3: CASSSTGAISYNEQFF
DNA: TGTGCCAGCAGCTCCACAGGGGCCATCTCCTACAATGAGCAGTTCTTC

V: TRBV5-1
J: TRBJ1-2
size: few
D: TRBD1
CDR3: CASSLGSNRGWGYTF
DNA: TGCGCCAGCAGCCTAGGGTCCAACAGGGGTTGGGGCTACACCTTC